This TCR beta chain came from a study of T cell repertoires in cytomegalovirus infection. About the study: Indicated by public TCR beta signatures were CMV infection and matching HLA type. Study conclusions and caveats: CMV-specific TCR beta clonotypes restricted by HLA-C were the ones dominating the ex vivo response. Pooled public TCR beta family frequency picked out CMV carriers with the relevant HLA.

This clonotype was counted only a few times. Its specificity is unknown. Looked up from germline, CDR1 is LNHDA and CDR2 is SQIVND (reference sequence). CDR3 length: 15 amino acids. Trimming removed 3 bases from V and 4 bases from J; junction bases left unmatched: 6. MiXCR was run by TCRdb on the reads, yielding one entry per CDR3 protein. The table has about 340,000 distinct CDR3 sequences, 25% to 35% seen once. Sequencing was performed on cultured PBMCs, taken from culture after CMV antigen stimulation. The sequence derives from a human donor in good health (CMV status not recorded). Some clones in this sample may be carry-over from other donors' samples. This sequence joins TRBV19 and TRBJ2-7; 10 bases align to TRBD2. The chain's CDR3 is CASSIGPSGGYEQYF. The CDR3 DNA follows: TGTGCCAGTAGTATTGGTCCTAGCGGGGGATACGAGCAGTACTTC. Full variable domain (rest looked up from reference TRBV19 and TRBJ2-7): DGGITQSPKYLFRKEGQNVTLSCEQNLNHDAMYWYRQDPGQGLRLIYYSQIVNDFQKGDIAEGYSVSREKKESFPLTVTSAQKNPTAFYLCASSIGPSGGYEQYFGPGTRLTVT.